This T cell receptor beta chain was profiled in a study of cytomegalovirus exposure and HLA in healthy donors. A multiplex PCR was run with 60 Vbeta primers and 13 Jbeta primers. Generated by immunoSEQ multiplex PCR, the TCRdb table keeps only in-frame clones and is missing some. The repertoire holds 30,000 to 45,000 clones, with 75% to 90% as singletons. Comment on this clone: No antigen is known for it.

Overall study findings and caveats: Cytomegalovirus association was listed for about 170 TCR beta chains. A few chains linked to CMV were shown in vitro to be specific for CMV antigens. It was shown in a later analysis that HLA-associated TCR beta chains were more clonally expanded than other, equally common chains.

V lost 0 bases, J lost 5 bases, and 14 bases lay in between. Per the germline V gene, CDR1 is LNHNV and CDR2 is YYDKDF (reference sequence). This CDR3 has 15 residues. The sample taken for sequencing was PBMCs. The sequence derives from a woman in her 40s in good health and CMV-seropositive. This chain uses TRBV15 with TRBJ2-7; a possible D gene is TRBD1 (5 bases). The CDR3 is CATSRDLTGFHEQYF. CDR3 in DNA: TGTGCCACCAGCAGAGACCTCACAGGATTCCACGAGCAGTACTTC.